This entry lists 30 T cell receptor beta chains sequenced from one sample in a study of cytomegalovirus exposure and HLA in healthy donors. Both 60 Vbeta primers and 13 Jbeta primers went into the PCR. Sequenced by immunoSEQ multiplex PCR; TCRdb stores in-frame clones only, minus some. The table lists roughly 100,000 clones, 60% to 80% of them singletons. Input material: PBMCs. All receptors come from a man in his forties or fifties in good health and CMV-seropositive.

V usage is TRBV5-1 and J usage is TRBJ1-2, with 9 nucleotides matching TRBD1. The CDR3 length is 13 residues. V shed 4 bases and J 8 bases; nucleotides not matched to a gene: 6. Germline V gives CDR1 SGHRS, CDR2 YFSETQ. The CDR3 DNA sequence: TGCGCCAGCAGCCGGGACAGGGAGTCCGGCTACACCTTC. Its translation: CASSRDRESGYTF. Full variable domain (rest looked up from reference TRBV5-1 and TRBJ1-2): KAGVTQTPRYLIKTRGQQVTLSCSPISGHRSVSWYQQTPGQGLQFLFEYFSETQRNKGNFPGRFSGRQFSNSRSEMNVSTLELGDSALYLCASSRDRESGYTFGSGTRLTVV.

There are a few counts of this clone. The rearrangement uses TRBV6-1 and TRBJ2-2; 9 positions agree with TRBD2. This CDR3 is built from 15 residues. Germline V gene data show CDR1 as MNHNS and CDR2 as SASEGT. Trimming at V came to 8 bases and at J to 4 bases, leaving 8 bases not matched to a gene. CDR3 region: CASSSTSGGTGELFF. The CDR3 DNA reads TGTGCCAGCTCTTCGACTAGCGGAGGCACCGGGGAGCTGTTTTTT.

The chain links TRBV4-2 to TRBJ2-2; maybe TRBD2 (6 bases). V lost 0 bases and J lost 3, with 11 bases in between. The CDR3 is 16 residues long. Germline CDR1 is LGHNA and CDR2 is YNFKEQ. CDR3 coding DNA: TGTGCCAGCAGCCAAGATAATCGCGGGGACACCGGGGAGCTGTTTTTT. It translates to CASSQDNRGDTGELFF.

V usage is TRBV5-8 and J usage is TRBJ2-7; TRBD1 aligns across 7 bases. With V trimmed by 2 bases and J by 3 bases, 8 bases remained unmatched. CDR3 length: 15 amino acids. Germline V gives CDR1 SGHTS, CDR2 YDEGEE. CDR3 amino acids: CASSLPGQTIYEQYF. The CDR3 DNA reads TGTGCCAGCAGCTTACCGGGACAGACTATCTACGAGCAGTACTTC.

The chain links TRBV19 to TRBJ2-3; D gene uncertain. V lost 2 bases and J lost 2, with 8 bases in between. The CDR3 has 14 amino acids. The germline gives CDR1 LNHDA, CDR2 SQIVND (reference sequence). CDR3: CASSINSHTDTQYF. The CDR3 DNA follows: TGTGCCAGTAGTATAAACAGCCACACAGATACGCAGTATTTT. Full variable domain (outside the CDR3, taken from reference TRBV19 and TRBJ2-3): DGGITQSPKYLFRKEGQNVTLSCEQNLNHDAMYWYRQDPGQGLRLIYYSQIVNDFQKGDIAEGYSVSREKKESFPLTVTSAQKNPTAFYLCASSINSHTDTQYFGPGTRLTVL.

The chain combines TRBV5-1 with TRBJ1-5; D call uncertain. Looked up from germline, CDR1 is SGHRS and CDR2 is YFSETQ. The CDR3 runs 15 residues. Trimming left V 1 base short and J 6 bases short, with 14 bases between. The CDR3 protein is CASSLSGQSGQPQHF. The CDR3, as DNA: TGCGCCAGCAGCTTGTCCGGCCAAAGCGGTCAGCCCCAGCATTTT.

The chain couples TRBV2 to TRBJ1-3; the match to TRBD1 covers 7 bases. In germline, CDR1 is SNHLY, CDR2 FYNNEI. Losses at the gene ends were 6 bases for V and 2 bases for J; bases not matched to a gene: 7. The CDR3 consists of 15 residues. The CDR3 DNA reads as TGTGCCAGCAGCTCAGGACAGGCCGCTGGAAACACCATATATTTT. This gives the protein CASSSGQAAGNTIYF.

CDR3 amino acids: CASSLDRHTEAFF. CDR3 coding DNA: TGTGCCAGCAGCTTGGACAGACACACTGAAGCTTTCTTT. V and J are TRBV5-4 and TRBJ1-1, with D hard to call. The germline gives CDR1 SGHNT, CDR2 YYREEE (reference sequence). The CDR3 is 13 amino acids. V was pared by 0 bases and J by 3 bases, with 6 bases between.

This chain connects TRBV11-2 to TRBJ2-5; 8 nucleotides line up with TRBD2. V shed 5 bases, J shed 0 bases, and the junction held 11 bases outside the gene matches. The length of the CDR3 is 17 residues. Germline loops: CDR1 SGHAT, CDR2 FQNNGV. CDR3 DNA sequence: TGTGCCAGCAGCCTACGTTTACTAGCGGTGTACCAAGAGACCCAGTACTTC. Its protein product is CASSLRLLAVYQETQYF.

The sample holds a few counts of this clone. The rearrangement joins TRBV5-6 to TRBJ2-5, with D possibly TRBD1 on 6 matching bases. Germline-derived CDR1 and CDR2 are SGHDT and YYEEEE. V shed 0 bases and J shed 2 bases, with 14 bases lying between them. The CDR3 spans 16 residues. CDR3 amino acids: CASSLVDRRLQETQYF. Written as DNA, the CDR3 is TGTGCCAGCAGCTTGGTAGACAGGAGATTACAAGAGACCCAGTACTTC.

The rearrangement uses TRBV18 and TRBJ1-2, with a possible D match to TRBD1 (5 bases). V was cut by 6 bases and J by 7 bases, with 15 bases left in between. The germline V gene has CDR1 KGHSH and CDR2 LQKENI. The CDR3 covers 13 residues. The CDR3 coding sequence is TGTGCCAGCTCCGAGGGACTGGACTCTGGCTACACCTTC. Protein product: CASSEGLDSGYTF.

The genes are TRBV7-3 and TRBJ2-1, with D tentatively TRBD2 (7 bases). Germline CDR1 SGHTA, CDR2 FQGTGA. With 5 bases removed from V and 4 bases from J, the gap between germline ends came to 12 bases. CDR3 length equals 14 residues. The CDR3 loop is CASSRGGIYNEQFF. The DNA for the CDR3 is TGTGCCAGCAGCAGGGGGGGCATATACAATGAGCAGTTCTTC.

The CDR3 loop reads CAVRGQYQETQYF. In DNA, the CDR3 is TGTGCCGTCCGAGGCCAGTACCAAGAGACCCAGTACTTC. V gene TRBV10-3 combines with J gene TRBJ2-5; D uncertain. This CDR3 is built from 13 residues. V was cut by 11 bases and J by 0 bases, with 13 bases left in between. Germline V gene lookup returns CDR1 ENHRY and CDR2 SYGVKD.

This clone was picked up a small number of times. This sequence joins TRBV7-2 and TRBJ2-3, with D possibly being TRBD2 (5 bases). The germline V gene has CDR1 SGHTA and CDR2 FQGNSA. The CDR3 length is 15 residues. Trimming stripped 5 bases from V and 4 bases from J, with 16 bases between. The CDR3 DNA reads as TGTGCCAGCAGCCAGACCGGGGAATGGGCAGATACGCAGTATTTT. Residues: CASSQTGEWADTQYF.

This chain joins TRBV6-1 and TRBJ1-1; TRBD1 matches 8 bases. Trimming cost V 7 bases and J 6 bases; bases outside gene matches: 7. Germline CDR1 reads MNHNS; CDR2 reads SASEGT. This CDR3 is 13 amino acids long. The CDR3 sequence: CASTLTGDAEAFF. The CDR3 nucleotides read TGTGCCAGCACCTTGACAGGGGACGCTGAAGCTTTCTTT.

This chain links TRBV5-3 with TRBJ1-3, with 11 bases lining up with TRBD1. TRBV5-3 is an ORF; its function is uncertain. The CDR3 covers 14 residues. J was trimmed by 6 bases and V by 4 bases; bases with no gene match: 3. The CDR3 sequence: CARSRGQGVNTIYF. The CDR3 bases are TGTGCCAGAAGCCGGGGACAGGGGGTAAACACCATATATTTT.

V and J are TRBV5-5 and TRBJ1-1; D is undetermined. The length of the CDR3 is 15 residues. The V gene lost 3 bases and the J gene lost 3 bases, with 15 bases spanning the gap. Germline CDR1 is SGHKS and CDR2 is YYEKEE (reference sequence). CDR3 residues: CASSSGVSGYTEAFF. For the CDR3, the DNA is TGTGCCAGCAGCTCCGGGGTATCGGGGTACACTGAAGCTTTCTTT.

The V gene is TRBV27, the J gene TRBJ1-1; no clear D gene. Deletions cut 5 bases from V and 2 bases from J, with 18 bases between. The CDR3 covers 16 residues. CDR1 and CDR2 (germline): MNHEY, SMNVEV (reference sequence). CDR3 sequence (DNA): TGTGCCAGCAGTGGGCCCTTCGGAGGGATCAACACTGAAGCTTTCTTT. This sequence encodes CASSGPFGGINTEAFF.

DNA of the CDR3: TGTGCCAGCAGTTACTCTGGGGGACAGTGGTACGAGCAGTACTTC. This encodes CASSYSGGQWYEQYF. The chain has TRBV6-5 and TRBJ2-7, with 7 bases lining up with TRBD1. V lost 0 bases and J lost 4; bases outside the gene matches: 6. CDR1 is MNHEY and CDR2 is SVGAGI in the germline V gene. The length of the CDR3 is 15 residues.

This rearrangement joins TRBV5-1 to TRBJ2-3; 13 bases fit TRBD2. Germline V gives CDR1 SGHRS, CDR2 YFSETQ. V shed 4 bases and J 1 base; nucleotides not matched to a gene: 12. The CDR3 runs 19 residues. CDR3 sequence reads: CASSPELAGGLRGTDTQYF. CDR3 bases: TGCGCCAGCAGCCCGGAACTAGCGGGAGGGCTCCGGGGCACAGATACGCAGTATTTT.

The chain joins TRBV6-5 to TRBJ2-7; no firm D call. Germline CDR1 and CDR2: MNHEY and SVGAGI. The ends were cut back, 5 bases at V and 4 bases at J, with 9 bases in the middle. This CDR3 region has 12 residues. Here the CDR3 DNA reads TGTGCCAGCAGTGAACGAGGTTACGAGCAGTACTTC. This translates into CASSERGYEQYF.

This clone was counted between two and nine times. V usage is TRBV27 and J usage is TRBJ2-7; 8 nucleotides align to TRBD2. Per the germline V gene, CDR1 is MNHEY and CDR2 is SMNVEV (reference sequence). This CDR3 is built from 14 residues. The trim removed 3 bases at V and 4 bases at J, leaving 5 bases unmatched. The CDR3 DNA reads TGTGCCAGCAGTTTTTCGGCGGGAGGATACGAGCAGTACTTC. Translating gives CASSFSAGGYEQYF.

The DNA of the CDR3 is TGTGCCAGCAGCCCATCGGGGGAGGGGTACAATGAGCAGTTCTTC. Translating it yields CASSPSGEGYNEQFF. V usage is TRBV7-9 and J usage is TRBJ2-1; 7 nucleotides line up with TRBD2. Germline V lookup: CDR1 SEHNR, CDR2 FQNEAQ (reference sequence). The V segment lost 5 bases and the J segment 4 bases; nucleotides outside the gene matches: 8. This CDR3 comprises 15 residues.

The CDR3 reads CASSGTSGRTGETQYF. CDR3 nucleotide sequence: TGTGCCAGCAGTGGGACTAGCGGGAGGACCGGGGAGACCCAGTACTTC. The chain joins TRBV25-1 to TRBJ2-5, with 14 positions matching TRBD2. Germline lookup yields CDR1 MGHDK and CDR2 SYGVNS. V lost 4 bases to trimming and J lost 5 bases; unmatched junction nucleotides: 6. This CDR3 is built from 16 residues.

V usage is TRBV28 and J usage is TRBJ1-2, with 7 bases aligning to TRBD1. V dropped 7 bases and J dropped 4; count of bases not matched to a gene: 12. Germline assignment: CDR1 MDHEN and CDR2 SYDVKM. The CDR3 runs to 15 residues. CDR3 sequence reads: CASISLGDRAYGYTF. CDR3 bases: TGTGCCAGCATCAGCCTCGGGGACAGAGCCTATGGCTACACCTTC.

The rearrangement uses TRBV14 and TRBJ1-1; 8 bases match TRBD1. Germline V gene data show CDR1 as SGHDN and CDR2 as FVKESK. This CDR3 region has 14 residues. Germline trimming cut 4 bases from V and 5 bases from J; bases unmatched to any gene: 6. The CDR3 coding sequence is TGTGCCAGCAGCCTAAGACAGGGGCTAACTGAAGCTTTCTTT. As protein: CASSLRQGLTEAFF. Variable domain in full (rest from reference TRBV14 and TRBJ1-1): EAGVTQFPSHSVIEKGQTVTLRCDPISGHDNLYWYRRVMGKEIKFLLHFVKESKQDESGMPNNRFLAERTGGTYSTLKVQPAELEDSGVYFCASSLRQGLTEAFFGQGTRLTVV.

This chain joins TRBV2 and TRBJ2-5, with D perhaps matching TRBD2 (5 bases). The tail of the sequence fits TRBJ2-7 better, so the J call may be wrong. Germline assignment: CDR1 SNHLY and CDR2 FYNNEI. The CDR3 runs 15 residues. CDR3: CASSPRKSGTYEQYF. The CDR3 DNA follows: TGTGCCAGCAGCCCTCGGAAAAGCGGTACCTACGAGCAGTACTTC.

V usage is TRBV7-3 and J usage is TRBJ2-6, with 13 bases identical to TRBD2. The CDR3 spans 17 residues. Germline lookup yields CDR1 SGHTA and CDR2 FQGTGA. The ends lost 1 base at V and 3 bases at J; junction bases unmatched: 0. CDR3 amino acids: CASSLRLAGGGANVLTF. The CDR3 DNA reads TGTGCCAGCAGCTTAAGACTAGCGGGAGGTGGGGCCAACGTCCTGACTTTC.

This clone was picked up a small number of times. The CDR3 is CASSRLALGTDTQYF. As DNA, the CDR3 is TGTGCCAGCAGCCGACTAGCGTTAGGCACAGATACGCAGTATTTT. The chain is built from TRBV11-2 and TRBJ2-3; 8 positions agree with TRBD2. V lost 5 bases, J lost 1 base, and 5 bases stayed unmatched. The germline CDR1 and CDR2 sequences are SGHAT and FQNNGV. This CDR3 has 15 residues.

The CDR3 sequence: CASSSGTGPYEQYF. The CDR3 DNA sequence: TGTGCCAGCAGTTCCGGGACAGGCCCCTACGAGCAGTACTTC. V is TRBV6-6 and J is TRBJ2-7, with 8 bases matching TRBD1. The CDR3 covers 14 residues. After removal of 4 bases from V and 2 bases from J, the junction contained 4 bases not matched to a gene. Germline V gene sequence: CDR1 MNHNY, CDR2 SVGAGI (reference sequence).